This is a list of T cell receptor beta chains from one sample in a study of OX40 agonist ivuxolimab in advanced cancers. The table came from immunoSEQ multiplex PCR; TCRdb's copy has only in-frame clones and leaves some out. The sample includes 65,000 to 70,000 clones, about 81% of them seen just once. The source material was CD4+ or CD8+ T cells sorted from blood, sampled in a trial of the OX40 agonist ivuxolimab. The receptors originated from an adult with an advanced solid tumor such as melanoma, head and neck, liver or kidney cancer. Each CDR3 is given with its conserved first and last residue. Each record gives: CDR3 length, V gene, clone size, J gene, D gene, CDR3 protein, CDR3 DNA. D genes are given only for firm matches. The listing skips clone size in some rows; elsewhere it reads once, few, many or a size class.

cdr3_length: 11
v_call: TRBV6-6
clone_size: NA
j_call: TRBJ2-3
d_call: NA
cdr3_aa: CASSYGDTQYF
cdr3_nt: TGTGCCAGCAGTTACGGGGATACGCAGTATTTT

cdr3_length: 13
v_call: TRBV29-1
clone_size: NA
j_call: TRBJ1-4
d_call: NA
cdr3_aa: CSADLGLGEKLFF
cdr3_nt: TGCAGCGCCGACCTAGGGTTGGGTGAAAAACTGTTTTTT

cdr3_length: 15
v_call: TRBV30
clone_size: once
j_call: TRBJ2-1
d_call: NA
cdr3_aa: CAWSRTGSSYNEQFF
cdr3_nt: TGTGCCTGGAGTCGGACCGGGAGCTCCTACAATGAGCAGTTCTTC

cdr3_length: 16
v_call: TRBV6-5
clone_size: NA
j_call: TRBJ1-1
d_call: TRBD1
cdr3_aa: CASSSRDRGKGTEAFF
cdr3_nt: TGTGCCAGCAGTTCCCGGGACAGGGGAAAAGGGACTGAAGCTTTCTTT

cdr3_length: 16
v_call: TRBV28
clone_size: NA
j_call: TRBJ2-1
d_call: NA
cdr3_aa: CASSLNPGRENNEQFF
cdr3_nt: TGTGCCAGCAGTTTAAATCCGGGACGGGAAAACAATGAGCAGTTCTTC

cdr3_length: 14
v_call: TRBV2
clone_size: NA
j_call: TRBJ1-2
d_call: NA
cdr3_aa: CASSEQGANYGYTF
cdr3_nt: TGTGCCAGCAGTGAACAGGGAGCTAACTATGGCTACACCTTC

cdr3_length: 15
v_call: TRBV14
clone_size: NA
j_call: TRBJ1-2
d_call: NA
cdr3_aa: CASSHGSGRREGYTF
cdr3_nt: TGTGCCAGCAGCCACGGATCCGGGCGCCGGGAAGGCTACACCTTC

cdr3_length: 13
v_call: TRBV9
clone_size: NA
j_call: TRBJ1-1
d_call: NA
cdr3_aa: CASSVDISGEAFF
cdr3_nt: TGTGCCAGCAGCGTAGATATTTCCGGAGAAGCTTTCTTT

cdr3_length: 15
v_call: TRBV9
clone_size: NA
j_call: TRBJ2-3
d_call: TRBD2
cdr3_aa: CASSVDPSGADTQYF
cdr3_nt: TGTGCCAGCAGCGTAGATCCTAGCGGGGCAGATACGCAGTATTTT

cdr3_length: 16
v_call: TRBV29-1
clone_size: NA
j_call: TRBJ2-3
d_call: NA
cdr3_aa: CSVEGVGGPSRDTQYF
cdr3_nt: TGCAGCGTTGAAGGAGTGGGGGGGCCGAGTAGAGATACGCAGTATTTT

cdr3_length: 15
v_call: TRBV6-1
clone_size: NA
j_call: TRBJ2-5
d_call: TRBD2
cdr3_aa: CASSEGGLALETQYF
cdr3_nt: TGTGCCAGCAGTGAAGGCGGACTAGCTTTAGAGACCCAGTACTTC

cdr3_length: 15
v_call: TRBV19
clone_size: few
j_call: TRBJ2-1
d_call: NA
cdr3_aa: CASSRSSISYNEQFF
cdr3_nt: TGTGCCAGTAGTAGGTCTAGCATTTCCTACAATGAGCAGTTCTTC

cdr3_length: 15
v_call: TRBV28
clone_size: few
j_call: TRBJ1-5
d_call: TRBD1
cdr3_aa: CASSLPGQGGQPQHF
cdr3_nt: TGTGCCAGCAGCCTTCCGGGACAGGGCGGTCAGCCCCAGCATTTT

cdr3_length: 15
v_call: TRBV19
clone_size: few
j_call: TRBJ1-1
d_call: NA
cdr3_aa: CASSTPGRTNTEAFF
cdr3_nt: TGTGCCAGTAGTACACCGGGACGGACGAACACTGAAGCTTTCTTT

cdr3_length: 14
v_call: TRBV7-8
clone_size: few
j_call: TRBJ1-1
d_call: TRBD1
cdr3_aa: CASSVDRVNTEAFF
cdr3_nt: TGTGCCAGCAGCGTGGACAGGGTTAACACTGAAGCTTTCTTT

cdr3_length: 16
v_call: TRBV4-1
clone_size: once
j_call: TRBJ2-3
d_call: TRBD2
cdr3_aa: CASSQPQLASTDTQYF
cdr3_nt: TGCGCCAGCAGCCAGCCCCAACTAGCGAGCACAGATACGCAGTATTTT

cdr3_length: 13
v_call: TRBV29-1
clone_size: NA
j_call: TRBJ1-1
d_call: NA
cdr3_aa: CSVRTDGNTEAFF
cdr3_nt: TGCAGCGTTCGGACAGACGGAAACACTGAAGCTTTCTTT

cdr3_length: 16
v_call: TRBV5-1
clone_size: NA
j_call: TRBJ2-7
d_call: TRBD2
cdr3_aa: CASSLDALAGGHEQYF
cdr3_nt: TGCGCCAGCAGCTTAGATGCCCTAGCGGGAGGGCACGAGCAGTACTTC

cdr3_length: 14
v_call: TRBV19
clone_size: NA
j_call: TRBJ2-5
d_call: TRBD2
cdr3_aa: CASQGTSAQETQYF
cdr3_nt: TGTGCCAGCCAGGGGACTAGCGCCCAAGAGACCCAGTACTTC

cdr3_length: 14
v_call: TRBV28
clone_size: NA
j_call: TRBJ1-2
d_call: TRBD1
cdr3_aa: CASSSGTGVHGYTF
cdr3_nt: TGTGCCAGCAGTTCCGGGACAGGGGTTCATGGCTACACCTTC

cdr3_length: 15
v_call: TRBV6-5
clone_size: NA
j_call: TRBJ1-2
d_call: NA
cdr3_aa: CASSRNAEAAYGYTF
cdr3_nt: TGTGCCAGCAGTCGAAATGCTGAGGCGGCTTATGGCTACACCTTC

cdr3_length: 15
v_call: TRBV27
clone_size: NA
j_call: TRBJ1-3
d_call: NA
cdr3_aa: CASSTNGVSGNTIYF
cdr3_nt: TGTGCCAGCAGTACCAATGGGGTCTCTGGAAACACCATATATTTT

cdr3_length: 14
v_call: TRBV5-4
clone_size: once
j_call: TRBJ1-3
d_call: NA
cdr3_aa: CASSLAGSGNTIYF
cdr3_nt: TGTGCCAGCAGCTTGGCTGGGTCGGGAAACACCATATATTTT

cdr3_length: 13
v_call: TRBV11-2
clone_size: NA
j_call: TRBJ1-2
d_call: NA
cdr3_aa: CASSLSGALGYTF
cdr3_nt: TGTGCCAGCAGCTTATCAGGGGCGTTGGGCTACACCTTC

cdr3_length: 15
v_call: TRBV7-8
clone_size: NA
j_call: TRBJ1-5
d_call: NA
cdr3_aa: CASTSAAGSNQPQHF
cdr3_nt: TGTGCCAGCACATCAGCAGCTGGAAGCAATCAGCCCCAGCATTTT

cdr3_length: 11
v_call: TRBV20-1
clone_size: once
j_call: TRBJ1-2
d_call: NA
cdr3_aa: CSAGRSYGYTF
cdr3_nt: TGCAGTGCAGGTCGTTCCTATGGCTACACCTTC

cdr3_length: 14
v_call: TRBV27
clone_size: NA
j_call: TRBJ2-3
d_call: NA
cdr3_aa: CASSQAAGTDTQYF
cdr3_nt: TGTGCCAGCAGCCAAGCCGCGGGCACAGATACGCAGTATTTT

cdr3_length: 16
v_call: TRBV7-9
clone_size: NA
j_call: TRBJ1-1
d_call: NA
cdr3_aa: CASTPGGWAGGTEAFF
cdr3_nt: TGTGCCAGCACCCCAGGAGGGTGGGCCGGGGGGACTGAAGCTTTCTTT

cdr3_length: 11
v_call: TRBV5-6
clone_size: few
j_call: TRBJ1-1
d_call: NA
cdr3_aa: CASSLGSGTFF
cdr3_nt: TGTGCCAGCAGCTTGGGTTCAGGGACTTTCTTT

cdr3_length: 13
v_call: TRBV5-4
clone_size: NA
j_call: TRBJ1-1
d_call: NA
cdr3_aa: CASSSGTQIKAFF
cdr3_nt: TGTGCCAGCAGTTCCGGGACACAGATCAAAGCTTTCTTT

cdr3_length: 15
v_call: TRBV27
clone_size: NA
j_call: TRBJ2-3
d_call: NA
cdr3_aa: CASSLEGVGRDTQYF
cdr3_nt: TGTGCCAGCAGTTTGGAGGGGGTCGGCAGGGATACGCAGTATTTT

cdr3_length: 16
v_call: TRBV28
clone_size: NA
j_call: TRBJ1-1
d_call: NA
cdr3_aa: CASRNLGGTMNTEAFF
cdr3_nt: TGTGCCAGCAGAAACTTAGGGGGGACCATGAACACTGAAGCTTTCTTT

cdr3_length: 11
v_call: TRBV27
clone_size: NA
j_call: TRBJ2-1
d_call: NA
cdr3_aa: CASKVYNEQFF
cdr3_nt: TGTGCCAGCAAGGTTTACAATGAGCAGTTCTTC

cdr3_length: 11
v_call: TRBV7-2
clone_size: NA
j_call: TRBJ1-1
d_call: NA
cdr3_aa: CASSAGLLAFF
cdr3_nt: TGTGCCAGCAGCGCGGGGTTATTGGCTTTCTTT

cdr3_length: 15
v_call: TRBV6-6
clone_size: NA
j_call: TRBJ2-1
d_call: TRBD1
cdr3_aa: CASSTHRGTHNEQFF
cdr3_nt: TGTGCCAGCAGTACCCACAGGGGAACCCACAATGAGCAGTTCTTC

cdr3_length: 16
v_call: TRBV7-2
clone_size: NA
j_call: TRBJ2-1
d_call: TRBD2
cdr3_aa: CASSLSPGLASGEQFF
cdr3_nt: TGTGCCAGCAGCTTATCTCCGGGACTAGCGTCGGGTGAGCAGTTCTTC

cdr3_length: 15
v_call: TRBV5-1
clone_size: NA
j_call: TRBJ1-5
d_call: TRBD1
cdr3_aa: CASSSTGAENQPQHF
cdr3_nt: TGCGCCAGCAGCTCAACAGGGGCCGAAAATCAGCCCCAGCATTTT

cdr3_length: 15
v_call: TRBV9
clone_size: NA
j_call: TRBJ1-1
d_call: TRBD1
cdr3_aa: CASSGEGAVNTEAFF
cdr3_nt: TGTGCCAGCAGCGGAGAGGGGGCGGTGAACACTGAAGCTTTCTTT

cdr3_length: 17
v_call: TRBV27
clone_size: NA
j_call: TRBJ2-1
d_call: TRBD2
cdr3_aa: CASSLISRGTRNNEQFF
cdr3_nt: TGTGCCAGCAGTCTGATATCCCGCGGGACTAGAAACAATGAGCAGTTCTTC

cdr3_length: 15
v_call: TRBV6-5
clone_size: NA
j_call: TRBJ2-3
d_call: NA
cdr3_aa: CASSDDSRGTDTQYF
cdr3_nt: TGTGCCAGCAGCGACGACTCCCGAGGGACAGATACGCAGTATTTT

cdr3_length: 17
v_call: TRBV7-3
clone_size: once
j_call: TRBJ2-3
d_call: TRBD1
cdr3_aa: CASSHPPGTGVGDTQYF
cdr3_nt: TGTGCCAGCAGCCACCCGCCCGGGACAGGGGTCGGAGATACGCAGTATTTT

cdr3_length: 17
v_call: TRBV7-2
clone_size: once
j_call: TRBJ2-6
d_call: NA
cdr3_aa: CASSPEGSGSGANVLTF
cdr3_nt: TGTGCCAGCAGCCCAGAAGGGTCAGGGTCCGGGGCCAACGTCCTGACTTTC

cdr3_length: 14
v_call: TRBV2
clone_size: NA
j_call: TRBJ2-5
d_call: TRBD2
cdr3_aa: CASTGTSVQETQYF
cdr3_nt: TGTGCCAGCACCGGGACTAGCGTACAAGAGACCCAGTACTTC

cdr3_length: 12
v_call: TRBV28
clone_size: NA
j_call: TRBJ1-1
d_call: NA
cdr3_aa: CASSPPGKGAFF
cdr3_nt: TGTGCCAGCAGCCCACCAGGGAAGGGAGCTTTCTTT

cdr3_length: 17
v_call: TRBV18
clone_size: NA
j_call: TRBJ2-1
d_call: TRBD2
cdr3_aa: CASSPYGLAAYYNEQFF
cdr3_nt: TGTGCCAGCTCACCATATGGCCTAGCGGCTTACTACAATGAGCAGTTCTTC

cdr3_length: 14
v_call: TRBV7-3
clone_size: NA
j_call: TRBJ1-1
d_call: NA
cdr3_aa: CASGETGIRTEAFF
cdr3_nt: TGTGCCAGCGGCGAAACAGGGATACGAACTGAAGCTTTCTTT

cdr3_length: 13
v_call: TRBV18
clone_size: NA
j_call: TRBJ1-1
d_call: NA
cdr3_aa: CASSSGQNTEAFF
cdr3_nt: TGTGCCAGCTCCTCGGGACAGAACACTGAAGCTTTCTTT

cdr3_length: 15
v_call: TRBV12-5
clone_size: NA
j_call: TRBJ2-1
d_call: NA
cdr3_aa: CASVRGSGSYNEQFF
cdr3_nt: TGTGCTAGTGTTAGAGGGAGTGGTTCCTACAATGAGCAGTTCTTC

cdr3_length: 17
v_call: TRBV5-5
clone_size: NA
j_call: TRBJ2-7
d_call: NA
cdr3_aa: CASSLGTGGGGVYEQYF
cdr3_nt: TGTGCCAGCAGCTTGGGCACAGGGGGAGGGGGCGTCTACGAGCAGTACTTC

cdr3_length: 15
v_call: TRBV7-2
clone_size: NA
j_call: TRBJ2-7
d_call: TRBD2
cdr3_aa: CASSLVSSGNYEQYF
cdr3_nt: TGTGCCAGCAGCTTAGTGAGTAGCGGGAACTACGAGCAGTACTTC

cdr3_length: 15
v_call: TRBV7-9
clone_size: NA
j_call: TRBJ2-3
d_call: TRBD2
cdr3_aa: CASSDLAGGLDTQYF
cdr3_nt: TGTGCCAGCAGCGACCTAGCGGGGGGGCTGGATACGCAGTATTTT

cdr3_length: 14
v_call: TRBV11-2
clone_size: NA
j_call: TRBJ1-3
d_call: NA
cdr3_aa: CASNPGISGNTIYF
cdr3_nt: TGTGCCAGCAACCCAGGGATCAGTGGAAACACCATATATTTT

cdr3_length: 17
v_call: TRBV28
clone_size: NA
j_call: TRBJ2-4
d_call: NA
cdr3_aa: CASSPQGRRLDKNIQYF
cdr3_nt: TGTGCCAGCAGTCCCCAAGGACGGAGGCTCGACAAAAACATTCAGTACTTC

cdr3_length: 14
v_call: TRBV2
clone_size: few
j_call: TRBJ2-3
d_call: TRBD1
cdr3_aa: CASSVDRGTDTQYF
cdr3_nt: TGTGCCAGCAGTGTGGACAGGGGCACAGATACGCAGTATTTT